This T cell receptor beta chain is drawn from a study of blood T cell repertoires in COVID-19. Across the whole study: Spain, Italy and the United States supplied samples that represented acute and convalescent COVID-19.

In the study's own analysis: By means of reference gene primer amplification, nucleated cell counts were estimated. Measured with immunoSEQ multiplex PCR; TCRdb has only the in-frame clones, and not every one. That table is the source of V, J and clone size, and D and trimming were worked out from the DNA. The sample has 300,000 to 350,000 clones, approximately 90% seen once; the top ten hold roughly 2.1%. The germline CDR1 and CDR2 sequences are LGHDT and YNNKEL (reference sequence). With V trimmed by 3 bases and J by 7 bases, 11 bases remained unmatched. This CDR3 is 17 amino acids long. The clonotype comes from a young man with active or convalescent COVID-19. V gene TRBV3-1 (or the pseudogene TRBV3-2) combines with J gene TRBJ2-1; TRBD2 agrees at 11 bases. Sequences were obtained from peripheral blood. Here the CDR3 DNA reads TGTGCCAGCAGCCAGGGCCTTAGCGGGGGGGCGTGGAATGAGCAGTTCTTC. Amino acid sequence: CASSQGLSGGAWNEQFF.